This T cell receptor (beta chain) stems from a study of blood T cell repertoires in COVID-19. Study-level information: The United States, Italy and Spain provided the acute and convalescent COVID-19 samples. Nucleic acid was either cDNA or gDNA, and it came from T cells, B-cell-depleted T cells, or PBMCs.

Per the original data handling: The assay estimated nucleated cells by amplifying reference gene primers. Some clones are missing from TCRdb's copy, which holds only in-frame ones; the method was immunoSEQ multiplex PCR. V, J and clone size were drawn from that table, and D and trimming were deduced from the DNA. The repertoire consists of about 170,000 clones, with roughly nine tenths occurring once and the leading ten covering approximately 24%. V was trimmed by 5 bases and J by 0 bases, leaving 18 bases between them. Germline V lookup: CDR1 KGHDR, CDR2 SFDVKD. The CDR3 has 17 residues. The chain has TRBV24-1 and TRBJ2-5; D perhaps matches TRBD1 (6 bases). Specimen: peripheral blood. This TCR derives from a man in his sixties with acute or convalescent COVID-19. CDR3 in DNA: TGTGCCACCAGTGGGCCCGGCAGGGGTATGTACCAAGAGACCCAGTACTTC. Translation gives CATSGPGRGMYQETQYF.